This T cell receptor (beta chain) was documented in a study of siplizumab effects on memory and regulatory T cells. The CDR3 spans 16 residues. The assay was immunoSEQ multiplex PCR, and TCRdb's table has in-frame clones only and misses some. The sample records over 100,000 clones, roughly nine tenths being singletons. The rearrangement links TRBV21-1 to TRBJ2-3; no DNA check was done on the table's D call, TRBD1. TRBV21-1 corresponds to a pseudogene. Source material: Tregs sorted from blood. The sequence was obtained from a human donor in good health. CDR3 bases: TGTGCCAGCTATTCGGGCCGAGGACAAATCACAGATACGCAGTATTTT. Amino acids: CASYSGRGQITDTQYF.